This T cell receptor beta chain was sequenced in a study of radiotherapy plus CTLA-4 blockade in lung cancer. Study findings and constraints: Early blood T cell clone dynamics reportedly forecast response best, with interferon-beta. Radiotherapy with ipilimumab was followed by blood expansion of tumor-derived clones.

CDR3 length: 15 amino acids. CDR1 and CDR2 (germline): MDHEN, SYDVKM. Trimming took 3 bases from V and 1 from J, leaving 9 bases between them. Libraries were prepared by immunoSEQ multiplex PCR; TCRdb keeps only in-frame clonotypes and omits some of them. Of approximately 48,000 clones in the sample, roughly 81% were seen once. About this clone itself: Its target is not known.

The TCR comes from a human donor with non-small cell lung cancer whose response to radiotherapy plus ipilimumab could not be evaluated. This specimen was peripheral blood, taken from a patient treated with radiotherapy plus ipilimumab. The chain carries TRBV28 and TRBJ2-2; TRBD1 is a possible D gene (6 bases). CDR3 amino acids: CASSLDRRNTGELFF. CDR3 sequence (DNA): TGTGCCAGCAGTTTGGACAGAAGGAACACCGGGGAGCTGTTTTTT.